The source of this TCR beta chain is a study of radiation and T cells in renal cell carcinoma. Study overall: Nephrectomy followed 15 Gy stereotactic body radiation by 4 weeks.

This clone was seen only a few times. The time point was: baseline pretreatment blood. Treatment reported: 15 Gy SBRT to primary tumor, nephrectomy 4 weeks later. This CDR3 region has 11 residues. With 8 bases removed from V and 1 base from J, the gap between germline ends came to 5 bases. Germline lookup yields CDR1 LNHDA and CDR2 SQIVND (reference sequence). Some clones are missing from TCRdb's copy, which holds only in-frame ones; the method was immunoSEQ multiplex PCR. The sample carries 150,000 or so clones, roughly 80% recorded once. The receptor was derived from a woman in her 50s with renal cell carcinoma. Sequencing was performed on blood, taken from a patient whose treatment included radiotherapy and nephrectomy. The chain carries TRBV19 and TRBJ1-1, with D unresolved. This CDR3 reads CASSENTEAFF. For the CDR3, the DNA is TGTGCCAGTTCAGAGAACACTGAAGCTTTCTTT.